A selection of T cell receptor beta chains follows, all from one sample in a study of blood T cell repertoires in COVID-19. Assay used: immunoSEQ multiplex PCR; TCRdb lists only in-frame clones, some missing. The sample holds some 180,000 clones, around 85% seen once. Sequencing was performed on peripheral blood. These receptors all come from a middle-aged man who had recovered from COVID-19. Both conserved end residues are part of each CDR3. Each record gives: V gene, J gene, D gene, clone size, CDR3 protein, CDR3 DNA. A D gene is named only where the DNA matches it firmly. Only some rows state a clone size, as once, few, many or a class for expanded clones.

>TRBV28|TRBJ1-1|-|-
CASSSGHPNTEAFF
TGTGCCAGCAGTTCGGGACACCCGAACACTGAAGCTTTCTTT
>TRBV18|TRBJ1-1|-|once
CASSPVKIGDTEAFF
TGTGCCAGCTCACCGGTAAAGATCGGAGACACTGAAGCTTTCTTT
>TRBV4-3|TRBJ2-5|-|-
CASSQDPRGETQYF
TGCGCCAGCAGCCAAGATCCCAGGGGTGAGACCCAGTACTTC
>TRBV27|TRBJ2-1|TRBD2|-
CASSIPGLAYEQFF
TGTGCCAGCAGTATACCGGGACTAGCCTATGAGCAGTTCTTC
>TRBV5-4|TRBJ2-3|-|-
CASSFGTFSSTDTQYF
TGTGCCAGCAGCTTTGGGACTTTCTCTAGCACAGATACGCAGTATTTT
>TRBV4-2|TRBJ2-7|TRBD2|-
CASSQARTTSGKTRTYEQYF
TGTGCCAGCAGCCAGGCCAGAACTACTAGCGGGAAGACCCGCACCTACGAGCAGTACTTC
>TRBV5-4|TRBJ2-4|TRBD2|-
CASSPGVGLAAAKNIQYF
TGTGCCAGCAGCCCCGGAGTTGGACTAGCGGCAGCCAAAAACATTCAGTACTTC
>TRBV24-1|TRBJ2-5|-|-
CATSALQGRQETQYF
TGTGCCACCAGTGCCCTACAGGGGAGGCAAGAGACCCAGTACTTC
>TRBV2|TRBJ2-7|-|-
CASSVQQGTYEQYF
TGTGCCAGCAGTGTTCAACAGGGAACCTACGAGCAGTACTTC
>TRBV28|TRBJ1-1|TRBD1|once
CAVPGQGNTEAFF
TGTGCAGTGCCGGGACAGGGAAACACTGAAGCTTTCTTT
>TRBV4-1|TRBJ1-3|-|few
CASSSTVNSGNTIYF
TGCGCCAGCAGCTCGACAGTAAACTCTGGAAACACCATATATTTT
>TRBV20-1|TRBJ2-7|TRBD2|once
CSASDPGLAGESYEQYF
TGCAGTGCTAGTGATCCGGGACTAGCGGGAGAATCCTACGAGCAGTACTTC
>TRBV11-2|TRBJ2-7|-|-
CASSPLAHPYEQYF
TGTGCCAGCAGCCCCTTAGCGCACCCCTACGAGCAGTACTTC
>TRBV18|TRBJ1-2|-|few
CASSPTRGGYGYTF
TGTGCCAGCTCACCAACCCGAGGGGGCTATGGCTACACCTTC
>TRBV2|TRBJ2-3|-|-
CASSEWSLNADTQYF
TGTGCCAGCAGTGAATGGTCACTGAACGCAGATACGCAGTATTTT
>TRBV21-1|TRBJ2-7|-|-
CASSKEGETTDSSYEQYF
TGTGCCAGCAGCAAAGAGGGGGAAACGACGGATAGCTCCTACGAGCAGTACTTC
>TRBV10-2|TRBJ2-3|TRBD2|-
CASRTSGFTDTQYF
TGCGCCAGCAGGACTAGCGGCTTCACAGATACGCAGTATTTT
>TRBV27|TRBJ1-1|-|-
CASSSQGITTEAFF
TGTGCCAGCAGTTCCCAGGGGATCACCACTGAAGCTTTCTTT
>TRBV10-3|TRBJ1-1|TRBD1|once
CAIRWRGQGKDTEAFF
TGTGCCATCAGATGGAGGGGGCAAGGAAAGGACACTGAAGCTTTCTTT
>TRBV7-3|TRBJ1-1|-|few
CASSATVNTEAFF
TGTGCCAGCAGCGCTACAGTGAACACTGAAGCTTTCTTT
>TRBV28|TRBJ2-1|-|-
CASRSLFRQFF
TGTGCCAGCAGATCCCTGTTTAGGCAGTTCTTC
>TRBV2|TRBJ1-3|-|-
CASNGGSGNTIYF
TGTGCCAGCAACGGCGGCTCTGGAAACACCATATATTTT
>TRBV21-1|TRBJ2-3|-|-
CASSKSRTGADTQYF
TGTGCCAGCAGCAAAAGCAGGACGGGAGCAGATACGCAGTATTTT
>TRBV7-9|TRBJ2-5|-|once
CASSLGDNRQETQYF
TGTGCCAGCAGCTTAGGTGACAACCGGCAGGAGACCCAGTACTTC
>TRBV7-2|TRBJ2-1|TRBD2|once
CASSLAGGYNEQFF
TGTGCCAGCAGCTTAGCGGGGGGGTACAATGAGCAGTTCTTC
>TRBV11-2|TRBJ1-2|-|-
CASSSLARRANYGYTF
TGTGCCAGCAGCTCCCTCGCTCGGAGGGCTAACTATGGCTACACCTTC
>TRBV7-2|TRBJ1-5|TRBD1|-
CASSFQSPGTGINQPQHF
TGTGCCAGCAGCTTCCAAAGTCCCGGGACAGGGATCAATCAGCCCCAGCATTTT
>TRBV24-1|TRBJ2-2|-|-
CATSDLSGSGELFF
TGTGCCACCAGTGATTTGAGCGGATCCGGGGAGCTGTTTTTT
>TRBV9|TRBJ2-5|TRBD2|-
CASSVMRAGGSETQYF
TGTGCCAGCAGCGTCATGAGAGCGGGAGGTTCGGAGACCCAGTACTTC
>TRBV28|TRBJ2-7|TRBD2|-
CASRPTSGATYEQYF
TGTGCCAGCAGACCTACTAGCGGTGCCACCTACGAGCAGTACTTC
>TRBV4-2|TRBJ2-7|TRBD1|-
CASSQEDRASSYEQYF
TGTGCCAGCAGCCAAGAAGACAGGGCGAGCTCCTACGAGCAGTACTTC
>TRBV2|TRBJ2-3|TRBD1|-
CARRDRASTDTQYF
TGTGCCAGGAGGGACAGAGCCAGCACAGATACGCAGTATTTT
>TRBV2|TRBJ2-7|-|-
CASQGSYEQYF
TGTGCCAGCCAGGGATCCTACGAGCAGTACTTC
>TRBV5-5|TRBJ2-1|TRBD2|-
CASSDLAGGPGEQFF
TGTGCCAGCAGCGATCTAGCGGGAGGGCCCGGTGAGCAGTTCTTC